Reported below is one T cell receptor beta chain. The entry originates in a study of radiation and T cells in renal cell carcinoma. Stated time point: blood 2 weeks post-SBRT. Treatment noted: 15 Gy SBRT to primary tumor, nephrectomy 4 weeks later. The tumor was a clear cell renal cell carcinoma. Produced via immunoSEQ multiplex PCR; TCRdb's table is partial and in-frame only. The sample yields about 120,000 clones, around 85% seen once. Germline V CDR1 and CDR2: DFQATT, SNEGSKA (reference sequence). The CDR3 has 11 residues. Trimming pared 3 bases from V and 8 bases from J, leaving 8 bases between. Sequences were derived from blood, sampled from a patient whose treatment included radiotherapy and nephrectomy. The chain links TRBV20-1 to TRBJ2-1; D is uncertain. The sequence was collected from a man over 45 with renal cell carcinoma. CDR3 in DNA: TGCAGTGCTAGCACTGCGGATGAGCAGTTCTTC. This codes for CSASTADEQFF.